The 28 T cell receptor beta chains given below trace back to one sample, sequenced in a study of PD-L1 blockade in urothelial cancer. Data came from immunoSEQ multiplex PCR; TCRdb stores just in-frame clones and leaves some out. The data contain under 120,000 clones, under 85% of them singletons. Sequenced here: PBMCs, sampled around atezolizumab (anti-PD-L1) treatment. The origin of the receptors is a middle-aged man with urothelial cancer.

This clone was counted a single time. The chain carries TRBV9 and TRBJ2-2; tentative D call: TRBD2 (5 bases). This CDR3 has 13 residues. CDR1 is SGDLS and CDR2 is YYNGEE in the germline V gene. Trimming pared 8 bases from V and 0 bases from J, leaving 8 bases between. The CDR3: CASGAANTGELFF. The CDR3, as DNA: TGTGCCAGTGGAGCGGCGAACACCGGGGAGCTGTTTTTT.

This clone was seen just once. The rearrangement joins TRBV19 to TRBJ2-1; perhaps TRBD2 as D (7 bases). There are 12 residues in the CDR3. Germline CDR1 is LNHDA and CDR2 is SQIVND (reference sequence). The V gene lost 3 bases and the J gene lost 9 bases, with 9 bases spanning the gap. The CDR3 region is CASSIRGGEQFF. CDR3 coding DNA: TGTGCCAGTAGTATTAGGGGGGGTGAGCAGTTCTTC.

This chain uses TRBV5-1 with TRBJ1-3, with TRBD1 identical over 8 bases. The CDR3 runs to 15 residues. CDR1 SGHRS and CDR2 YFSETQ come from the germline V gene. The V and J ends lost 4 bases and 4 bases, in that order; junction bases with no gene match: 7. The CDR3 here is CASSADRGSGNTIYF. Here the CDR3 DNA reads TGCGCCAGCAGCGCCGACAGGGGCTCCGGAAACACCATATATTTT.

This clone turned up a few times. This chain joins TRBV6-1 and TRBJ1-6; 8 bases are a match to TRBD1. The CDR3 has 15 amino acids. Germline CDR1 MNHNS, CDR2 SASEGT. With 2 bases clipped from V and 8 bases from J, the junction kept 5 bases outside the gene matches. The CDR3 DNA is TGTGCCAGCAGTGAATGGACAGGGTCCCATTCACCCCTCCACTTT. It encodes CASSEWTGSHSPLHF.

This chain joins TRBV7-8 and TRBJ2-5; tentative D call: TRBD2 (5 bases). Trimming pared 1 base from V and 2 bases from J, leaving 11 bases between. Germline V lookup: CDR1 SGHVS, CDR2 FQNEAQ. This CDR3 contains 15 residues. The CDR3 DNA is TGTGCCAGCAGCTTAGGTGGGAGCGGACAAGAGACCCAGTACTTC. Protein sequence: CASSLGGSGQETQYF.

V is TRBV29-1 and J is TRBJ1-1; 8 positions agree with TRBD1. V lost 6 bases and J lost 4; bases outside the gene matches: 10. CDR3 length: 14 amino acids. Germline assignment: CDR1 SQVTM and CDR2 ANQGSEA. CDR3 sequence: CSVTPGGVRTEAFF. Written as DNA, the CDR3 is TGCAGCGTGACTCCAGGGGGCGTACGCACTGAAGCTTTCTTT.

This chain uses TRBV13 with TRBJ2-7, with D possibly being TRBD2 (6 bases). V was cut by 5 bases and J by 7 bases, with 15 bases left in between. The CDR3 runs to 13 residues. Germline V lookup: CDR1 PRHDT, CDR2 FYEKMQ (reference sequence). CDR3 coding DNA: TGTGCCAGCAGCCCAGGGACTTCGGGAGAGCAGTACTTC. Protein product: CASSPGTSGEQYF.

The chain combines TRBV6-6 with TRBJ1-2, with 9 bases aligning to TRBD1. The V and J ends lost 5 bases and 5 bases, in that order; junction bases with no gene match: 3. CDR3 size: 13 residues. Germline V gene lookup returns CDR1 MNHNY and CDR2 SVGAGI (reference sequence). The CDR3 DNA is TGTGCCAGCAGTCGACAGGGGGAGTATGGCTACACCTTC. Its translation: CASSRQGEYGYTF.

This sequence joins TRBV5-8 and TRBJ2-1; D unclear. The CDR3 consists of 15 residues. Germline V gene sequence: CDR1 SGHTS, CDR2 YDEGEE. The ends were cut back, 1 base at V and 2 bases at J, with 10 bases in the middle. The CDR3 loop is CASSLRAYPYNEQFF. The CDR3 DNA follows: TGTGCCAGCAGCTTGCGAGCGTACCCCTACAATGAGCAGTTCTTC.

J is TRBJ2-5 and V is TRBV7-3; a possible D gene is TRBD1 (6 bases). The germline gives CDR1 SGHTA, CDR2 FQGTGA. V dropped 0 bases and J dropped 5 bases, with 10 bases sitting between them. The length of the CDR3 is 14 residues. Here the CDR3 reads CASSLTGRGETQYF. The CDR3 coding sequence is TGTGCCAGCAGCTTAACCGGCAGGGGTGAGACCCAGTACTTC.

This chain links TRBV5-1 with TRBJ1-1; the match to TRBD1 covers 7 bases. Germline V gives CDR1 SGHRS, CDR2 YFSETQ. V shed 5 bases and J 5 bases; nucleotides not matched to a gene: 9. CDR3 length: 14 residues. This chain's CDR3 is CASSGTVGRTEAFF. The CDR3 nucleotides read TGCGCCAGCAGTGGGACAGTAGGTAGGACTGAAGCTTTCTTT.

J is TRBJ2-3 and V is TRBV10-3; 7 bases map to TRBD1. The CDR3 sequence is 12 residues long. CDR1 is ENHRY and CDR2 is SYGVKD in the germline V gene. Unmatched junction bases numbered 5, after V lost 8 bases and J lost 6 bases. CDR3 residues: CAIGTAPDTQYF. The CDR3 nucleotides are TGTGCCATCGGGACAGCCCCTGATACGCAGTATTTT.

This clone has just one count. The chain is built from TRBV18 and TRBJ1-1, with TRBD1 matching over 12 bases. Per germline, CDR1 KGHSH and CDR2 LQKENI. The CDR3 sequence is 16 residues long. The V and J ends lost 4 bases and 4 bases, in that order; junction bases with no gene match: 7. The CDR3 here is CASSLGTGGSGTEAFF. CDR3 coding DNA: TGTGCCAGCTCACTCGGGACAGGGGGCTCGGGCACTGAAGCTTTCTTT.

This chain connects TRBV2 to TRBJ1-3; D may be TRBD1 (5 bases). Looked up from germline, CDR1 is SNHLY and CDR2 is FYNNEI. V was pared by 6 bases and J by 0 bases, with 9 bases between. The CDR3 is 14 residues long. CDR3: CASREQASGNTIYF. In DNA, the CDR3 is TGTGCCAGCAGAGAACAGGCCTCTGGAAACACCATATATTTT.

The rearrangement joins TRBV7-2 to TRBJ2-1; a weak D match, TRBD2 (6 bases). Trimming stripped 5 bases from V and 6 bases from J, with 17 bases between. The V gene's germline CDR1 is SGHTA and CDR2 FQGNSA. CDR3 length equals 15 residues. The CDR3 DNA is TGTGCCAGCAGCCCGAATGGGGGGAAGGGCAATGAGCAGTTCTTC. Residues: CASSPNGGKGNEQFF.

This clone occurred once. This sequence joins TRBV21-1 and TRBJ1-5; the D call of TRBD1 is as the table states it, not checked on the DNA. TRBV21-1 is reported as a pseudogene. CDR3 length: 14 amino acids. CDR3 nucleotide sequence: TGTGCCAGCAGCAAAGGGGGCAGCAATCAGCCCCAGCATTTT. Its protein product is CASSKGGSNQPQHF.

The rearrangement uses TRBV5-1 and TRBJ1-1; the D gene is possibly TRBD1 (6 bases). Trimming cost V 4 bases and J 1 base, with 17 bases left between them. The CDR3 is made up of 16 amino acids. CDR1 is SGHRS, CDR2 YFSETQ, per germline. The CDR3 region has the DNA TGCGCCAGCAGCCCGTTCGGGGGGCCCCAGAACACTGAAGCTTTCTTT. As protein: CASSPFGGPQNTEAFF.

The V gene is TRBV19, the J gene TRBJ2-3, with 7 bases aligning to TRBD1. Germline loops: CDR1 LNHDA, CDR2 SQIVND (reference sequence). Unmatched junction bases numbered 1, after V lost 6 bases and J lost 1 base. This CDR3 has 13 residues. CDR3 in amino acids: CASRGTGTDTQYF. The CDR3 DNA reads as TGTGCCAGTAGGGGGACAGGCACAGATACGCAGTATTTT.

The chain links TRBV6-1 to TRBJ1-2, with D hard to call. This CDR3 comprises 14 residues. Trimming removed 2 bases at V and 5 bases at J, with 12 bases between. Germline lookup yields CDR1 MNHNS and CDR2 SASEGT. CDR3 nucleotides: TGTGCCAGCAGTGAAAGTGGAGGAATATATGGCTACACCTTC. This gives the protein CASSESGGIYGYTF.

This chain links TRBV7-2 with TRBJ2-7; TRBD2 matches at 11 bases. Germline CDR1 and CDR2: SGHTA and FQGNSA. Trimming cost V 4 bases and J 3 bases; bases outside gene matches: 2. This CDR3 contains 14 residues. CDR3 nucleotide sequence: TGTGCCAGCAGCTCCGGGACTAGCGGCTACGAGCAGTACTTC. Residues: CASSSGTSGYEQYF.

The gene calls are TRBV7-2 and TRBJ2-7; 8 bases match TRBD1. Germline V gene sequence: CDR1 SGHTA, CDR2 FQGNSA. J lost 4 bases, V lost 5 bases, and 7 bases had no gene match. The CDR3 covers 14 residues. CDR3: CASSKDRGRYEQYF. For the CDR3, the DNA is TGTGCCAGCAGCAAAGACAGGGGTCGGTACGAGCAGTACTTC.

The chain joins TRBV7-9 to TRBJ1-3; 7 positions match TRBD1. This CDR3 spans 18 amino acids. Germline-derived CDR1 and CDR2 are SEHNR and FQNEAQ (reference sequence). Trimming at V came to 6 bases and at J to 1 base, leaving 15 bases not matched to a gene. The CDR3: CASRAQGSGGRSGNTIYF. CDR3 in DNA: TGTGCCAGCAGGGCACAGGGGTCGGGTGGAAGATCTGGAAACACCATATATTTT.

J is TRBJ1-3 and V is TRBV6-1, with TRBD1 identical over 7 bases. The CDR3 is 15 amino acids. Per the germline V gene, CDR1 is MNHNS and CDR2 is SASEGT. V dropped 4 bases and J dropped 6; count of bases not matched to a gene: 9. CDR3 protein: CASSVHRGFENTIYF. CDR3 bases: TGTGCCAGCAGTGTTCACAGGGGATTCGAAAACACCATATATTTT.

The chain couples TRBV11-2 to TRBJ2-2; D call uncertain. Germline values: CDR1 SGHAT, CDR2 FQNNGV. The CDR3 covers 15 residues. Trimming stripped 2 bases from V and 4 bases from J, with 11 bases between. CDR3 bases: TGTGCCAGCAGCTTAAAAGCCTTAACCACCGGGGAGCTGTTTTTT. This encodes CASSLKALTTGELFF.

This clone was seen only a few times. The chain uses TRBV2 and TRBJ2-5; the D is unclear. Trimming stripped 5 bases from V and 2 bases from J, with 3 bases between. Germline V gives CDR1 SNHLY, CDR2 FYNNEI. The CDR3 spans 11 residues. The CDR3 sequence is CASSQQETQYF. The CDR3, as DNA: TGTGCCAGCAGTCAACAAGAGACCCAGTACTTC.

This clone showed up many times. This rearrangement joins TRBV4-2 to TRBJ2-1; 10 bases match TRBD2. This CDR3 contains 17 residues. Unmatched junction bases numbered 6, after V lost 4 bases and J lost 0 bases. Germline-derived CDR1 and CDR2 are LGHNA and YNFKEQ. Here the CDR3 DNA reads TGTGCCAGCAGCCTATCCTTAGCGGGGGGCTCCTACAATGAGCAGTTCTTC. This sequence encodes CASSLSLAGGSYNEQFF.

The chain couples TRBV13 to TRBJ2-1; perhaps TRBD1 as D (6 bases). V shed 5 bases and J shed 8 bases, with 13 bases lying between them. CDR1 and CDR2 from the germline V gene are PRHDT and FYEKMQ (reference sequence). The CDR3 has 13 residues. The CDR3 loop reads CASSITGLHEQFF. The CDR3 DNA reads as TGTGCCAGCAGCATTACAGGGTTACATGAGCAGTTCTTC.

This rearrangement joins TRBV18 to TRBJ1-5; D unclear. Trimming shortened V by 6 bases and J by 6 bases, and 15 bases separated the two germline ends. The CDR3 sequence is 14 residues long. Germline-derived CDR1 and CDR2 are KGHSH and LQKENI. The CDR3 sequence: CASSPRRVPQPQHF. CDR3 bases: TGTGCCAGCTCCCCTCGGCGGGTTCCTCAGCCCCAGCATTTT.